This T cell receptor (beta chain) was captured by sequencing in a study of T cells expressing NK-cell markers. TCRdb re-called the 5' RACE reads and gives one entry per CDR3 protein, without DNA. The sample has under 200,000 distinct CDR3 sequences. Study-level findings and limits: Once again these clonotypes came out on top in the CD3+CD56-NKG2C+ fraction of several donors.

Notes on this clonotype: Its antigen is currently unknown.

The sample comprised blood T cells: a sorted CD56 or NKG2C T cell subset, CD4+ or CD8+ T cells, or bulk PBMC T cells (not recorded which). The clonotype was recovered from a woman aged 18-70 years in good health.

The CDR3 is CASSPRRAPIYNEQFF. The rearrangement joins TRBV7-3 to TRBJ2-1; the TRBD1 assignment by TCRdb is unverifiable without DNA. Per the germline V gene, CDR1 is SGHTA and CDR2 is FQGTGA. CDR3 size: 16 residues.